This entry lists 13 T cell receptor beta chains sequenced from one sample in a study of T cell changes during pregnancy in multiple sclerosis. Using immunoSEQ multiplex PCR, the repertoire was profiled, and TCRdb retains in-frame clones only, with some absent. The sample holds 65,000 to 80,000 clones, approximately 92% seen once. Sequences were derived from peripheral blood, sampled in the first trimester of pregnancy. All receptors come from a female donor with multiple sclerosis, enrolled in a pregnancy study.

V is TRBV19 and J is TRBJ1-3; 7 positions match TRBD1. CDR1 and CDR2 from the germline V gene are LNHDA and SQIVND (reference sequence). The V segment lost 4 bases and the J segment 0 bases; nucleotides outside the gene matches: 6. This CDR3 contains 16 residues. In DNA, the CDR3 is TGTGCCAGTAGTACGGGACAGATTCTCTCTGGAAACACCATATATTTT. It encodes CASSTGQILSGNTIYF.

The V call is TRBV13, the J call TRBJ2-1; D is perhaps TRBD1 (6 bases). V was pared by 6 bases and J by 2 bases, with 14 bases between. Looked up from germline, CDR1 is PRHDT and CDR2 is FYEKMQ (reference sequence). The length of the CDR3 is 15 residues. The CDR3 DNA reads as TGTGCCAGCAGTTACAGGGCTTTCCCCTACAATGAGCAGTTCTTC. Translating it yields CASSYRAFPYNEQFF.

The table lists this clone with a few counts. This chain links TRBV2 with TRBJ2-7, with TRBD1 identical over 8 bases. This CDR3 spans 16 amino acids. V lost 5 bases and J lost 1; bases outside the gene matches: 10. Germline V gives CDR1 SNHLY, CDR2 FYNNEI. CDR3 loop: CASSKSSDRASYEQYF. Written as DNA, the CDR3 is TGTGCCAGCAGTAAGAGTTCGGACAGGGCTTCCTACGAGCAGTACTTC.

The chain employs TRBV9 and TRBJ1-2, with TRBD1 matching over 8 bases. Trimming at V came to 3 bases and at J to 9 bases, leaving 10 bases not matched to a gene. The CDR3 extends over 14 amino acids. Germline V CDR1 and CDR2: SGDLS, YYNGEE. The DNA for the CDR3 is TGTGCCAGCAGCGGGCCCGGACAGGGACGGAGCTACACCTTC. Translation gives CASSGPGQGRSYTF.

The chain employs TRBV4-2 and TRBJ1-1; D is possibly TRBD1 (5 bases). CDR1 is LGHNA, CDR2 YNFKEQ, per germline. The V gene lost 4 bases and the J gene lost 5 bases, with 14 bases spanning the gap. The CDR3 spans 14 residues. CDR3 residues: CASSLVRAGTEAFF. CDR3 in DNA: TGTGCCAGCAGCCTTGTCAGGGCGGGGACTGAAGCTTTCTTT.

The V call is TRBV11-2, the J call TRBJ1-6, with D possibly being TRBD1 (6 bases). Trimming took 4 bases from V and 7 from J, leaving 17 bases between them. Germline lookup yields CDR1 SGHAT and CDR2 FQNNGV. The CDR3 runs to 16 residues. Written as DNA, the CDR3 is TGTGCCAGCAGCTCCGGACAGACGATTAAGAATTCACCCCTCCACTTT. Translating it yields CASSSGQTIKNSPLHF.

The rearrangement joins TRBV10-3 to TRBJ2-1; 10 bases line up with TRBD2. With V trimmed by 6 bases and J by 5 bases, 13 bases remained unmatched. From germline, CDR1 is ENHRY and CDR2 SYGVKD. The length of the CDR3 is 17 residues. The DNA of the CDR3 is TGTGCCATCAGAACAGGGATAAGCGGGGGGGGGAACAATGAGCAGTTCTTC. It translates to CAIRTGISGGGNNEQFF.

The chain employs TRBV7-2 and TRBJ2-5; D not certain. This CDR3 is 13 amino acids long. Germline CDR1 is SGHTA and CDR2 is FQGNSA. The V gene lost 6 bases and the J gene lost 3 bases, with 11 bases spanning the gap. The CDR3 nucleotides are TGTGCCAGCAGTCGACATTTCGAAGAGACCCAGTACTTC. It is translated as CASSRHFEETQYF.

This rearrangement joins TRBV18 to TRBJ1-4; maybe TRBD1 (6 bases). The V gene's germline CDR1 is KGHSH and CDR2 LQKENI. This CDR3 has 15 residues. Trimming removed 3 bases from V and 7 bases from J, with 15 bases in between. The CDR3 DNA is TGTGCCAGCTCACCCCTGACAGGATTGTTTGAAAAACTGTTTTTT. It yields the protein CASSPLTGLFEKLFF.

J is TRBJ2-2 and V is TRBV29-1; TRBD2 might be the D (6 bases). The CDR3 is 13 amino acids. Germline V lookup: CDR1 SQVTM, CDR2 ANQGSEA. V shed 1 base and J shed 5 bases, with 8 bases lying between them. CDR3 DNA: TGCAGCGTTGAAGCGGGAGTTACCGGGGAGCTGTTTTTT. Its translation is CSVEAGVTGELFF.

The chain carries TRBV7-2 and TRBJ2-1, with 11 bases lining up with TRBD2. Germline assignment: CDR1 SGHTA and CDR2 FQGNSA. This CDR3 contains 18 residues. The J segment lost 7 bases and the V segment lost 2 bases, leaving 13 bases of the junction unmatched. In nucleotides, the CDR3 is TGTGCCAGCAGCTTATTGTCTGGGACTAGCGGCCGTGGGAATGAGCAGTTCTTC. Protein: CASSLLSGTSGRGNEQFF.

The chain combines TRBV30 with TRBJ2-1, with D possibly TRBD2 on 5 matching bases. The length of the CDR3 is 13 residues. Trimming removed 4 bases from V and 8 bases from J, with 15 bases in between. The germline gives CDR1 GTSNPN, CDR2 SVGIG (reference sequence). CDR3 amino acids: CAWTPRVLDEQFF. The DNA of the CDR3 is TGTGCCTGGACCCCGAGGGTCCTGGATGAGCAGTTCTTC.

J is TRBJ1-4 and V is TRBV10-2; 7 bases fit TRBD1. The CDR3 extends over 15 amino acids. The V and J ends lost 2 bases and 8 bases, in that order; junction bases with no gene match: 8. The germline CDR1 and CDR2 sequences are WSHSY and SAAADI. This chain's CDR3 is CASSETTGTVEKLFF. CDR3 sequence (DNA): TGCGCCAGCAGTGAGACTACCGGGACAGTCGAAAAACTGTTTTTT.